This T cell receptor beta chain was found in a study of cytomegalovirus exposure and HLA in healthy donors. Overall study context: A data release that came early held 80 million to 95 million unique TCRs from HLA-typed donors.

CDR3 length: 15 residues. From germline, CDR1 is MDHEN and CDR2 SYDVKM. Trimming took off 2 bases at V and 4 bases at J, with 12 bases between the two ends. This clone showed up just once. Its antigen is as yet unknown. Points from the study as a whole: Associated with HLA alleles at 0.05 false discovery rate in a later analysis were around 15,000 TCR beta sequences. Reports showed the classifier diagnosing cytomegalovirus status with high specificity and sensitivity.

Primers for the PCR totalled 60 Vbeta and 13 Jbeta. TCRdb's copy holds only in-frame clones and misses some; the assay was immunoSEQ multiplex PCR. This table holds approximately 91,000 clones, about 89% found once. Participants comprised healthy donors of bone marrow. J is TRBJ2-1 and V is TRBV28; tentatively, D is TRBD2 (5 bases). The sample comprised PBMCs. This TCR came from a man aged 30 to 45 in good health and CMV-seropositive. Here the CDR3 reads CASSLRGSIYNEQFF. The CDR3 nucleotides read TGTGCCAGCAGTTTAAGAGGGAGTATTTACAATGAGCAGTTCTTC.